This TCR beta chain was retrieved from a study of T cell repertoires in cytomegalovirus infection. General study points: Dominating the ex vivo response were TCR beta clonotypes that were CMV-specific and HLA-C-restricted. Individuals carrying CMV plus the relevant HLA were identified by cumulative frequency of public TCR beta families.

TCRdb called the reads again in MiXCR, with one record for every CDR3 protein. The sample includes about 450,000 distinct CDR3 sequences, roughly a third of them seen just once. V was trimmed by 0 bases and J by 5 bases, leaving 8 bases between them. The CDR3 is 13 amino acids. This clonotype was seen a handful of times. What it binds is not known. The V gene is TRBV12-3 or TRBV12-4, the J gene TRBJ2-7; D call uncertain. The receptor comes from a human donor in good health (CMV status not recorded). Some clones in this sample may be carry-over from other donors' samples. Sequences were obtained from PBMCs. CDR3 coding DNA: TGTGCCAGCAGTTTAGCGCTAGAAGACGAGCAGTACTTC. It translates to CASSLALEDEQYF.